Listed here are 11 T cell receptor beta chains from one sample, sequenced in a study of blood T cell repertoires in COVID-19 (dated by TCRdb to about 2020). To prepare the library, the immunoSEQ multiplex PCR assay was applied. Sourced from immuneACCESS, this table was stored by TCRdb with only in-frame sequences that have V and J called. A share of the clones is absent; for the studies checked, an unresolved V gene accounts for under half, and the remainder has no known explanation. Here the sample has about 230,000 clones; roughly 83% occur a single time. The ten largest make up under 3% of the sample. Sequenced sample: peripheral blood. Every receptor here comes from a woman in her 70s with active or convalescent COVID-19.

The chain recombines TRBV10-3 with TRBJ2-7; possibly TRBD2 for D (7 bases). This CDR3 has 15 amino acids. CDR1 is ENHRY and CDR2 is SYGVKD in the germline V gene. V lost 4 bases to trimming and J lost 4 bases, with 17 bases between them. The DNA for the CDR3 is TGTGCCATCAGTGCCCTTGGGGGGGGGCGGTACGAGCAGTACTTC. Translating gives CAISALGGGRYEQYF.

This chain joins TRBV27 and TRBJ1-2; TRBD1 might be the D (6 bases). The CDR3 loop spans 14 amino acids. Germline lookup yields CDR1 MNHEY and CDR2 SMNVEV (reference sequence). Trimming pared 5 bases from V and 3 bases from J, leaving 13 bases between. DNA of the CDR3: TGTGCCAGCAGTCCGGACAGCCTGTACTATGGCTACACCTTC. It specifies CASSPDSLYYGYTF.

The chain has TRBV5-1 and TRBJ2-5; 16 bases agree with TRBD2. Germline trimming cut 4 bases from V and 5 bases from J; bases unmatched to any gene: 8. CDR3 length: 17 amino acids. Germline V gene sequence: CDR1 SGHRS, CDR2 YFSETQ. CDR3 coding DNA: TGCGCCAGCAGCCCTTCCGGGACTAGCGGGAGGGCGGAGACCCAGTACTTC. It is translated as CASSPSGTSGRAETQYF.

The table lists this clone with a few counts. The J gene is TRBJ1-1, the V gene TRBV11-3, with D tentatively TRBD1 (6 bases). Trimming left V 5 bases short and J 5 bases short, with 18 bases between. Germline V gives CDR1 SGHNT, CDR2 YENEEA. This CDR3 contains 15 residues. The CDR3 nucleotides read TGTGCCAGCAGCCTGGGACACGGCTCAAGTACTGAAGCTTTCTTT. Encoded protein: CASSLGHGSSTEAFF.

CDR3 residues: CASSTGQGYSYTF. CDR3 sequence (DNA): TGTGCCAGCAGCACGGGACAGGGTTACAGCTACACCTTC. The rearrangement links TRBV7-8 to TRBJ1-2; TRBD1 matches 9 bases. Per germline, CDR1 SGHVS and CDR2 FQNEAQ. V lost 5 bases, J lost 9 bases, and 7 bases stayed unmatched. The CDR3 extends over 13 amino acids.

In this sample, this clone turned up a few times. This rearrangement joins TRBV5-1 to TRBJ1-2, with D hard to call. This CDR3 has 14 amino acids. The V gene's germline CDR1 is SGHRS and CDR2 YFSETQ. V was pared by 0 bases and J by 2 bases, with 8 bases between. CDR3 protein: CASSLVSDNYGYTF. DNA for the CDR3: TGCGCCAGCAGCTTGGTCAGCGACAACTATGGCTACACCTTC.

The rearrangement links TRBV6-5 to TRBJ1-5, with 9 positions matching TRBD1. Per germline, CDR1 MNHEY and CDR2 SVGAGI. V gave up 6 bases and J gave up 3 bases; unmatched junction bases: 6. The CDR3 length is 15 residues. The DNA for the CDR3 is TGTGCCAGCAGCCCCGGGACAGGGATCAATCAGCCCCAGCATTTT. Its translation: CASSPGTGINQPQHF.

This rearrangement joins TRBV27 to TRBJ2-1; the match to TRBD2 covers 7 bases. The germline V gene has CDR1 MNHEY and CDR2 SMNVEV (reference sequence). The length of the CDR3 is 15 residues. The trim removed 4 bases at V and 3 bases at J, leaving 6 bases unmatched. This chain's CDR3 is CASSSRLAVYNEQFF. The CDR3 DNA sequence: TGTGCCAGCAGTTCCCGACTAGCAGTCTACAATGAGCAGTTCTTC.

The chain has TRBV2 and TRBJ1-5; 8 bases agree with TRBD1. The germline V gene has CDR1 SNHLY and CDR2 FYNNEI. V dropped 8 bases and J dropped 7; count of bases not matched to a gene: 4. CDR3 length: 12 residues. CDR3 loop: CASARGRQPQHF. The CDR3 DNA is TGTGCCAGCGCCAGGGGGCGGCAGCCCCAGCATTTT.

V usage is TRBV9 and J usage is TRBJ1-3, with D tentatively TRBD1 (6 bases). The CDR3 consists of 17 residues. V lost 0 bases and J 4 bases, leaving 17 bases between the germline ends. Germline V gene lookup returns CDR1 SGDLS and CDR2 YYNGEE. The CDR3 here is CASSVGRTTGQGNTIYF. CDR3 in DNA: TGTGCCAGCAGCGTAGGTAGAACGACAGGACAAGGAAACACCATATATTTT.

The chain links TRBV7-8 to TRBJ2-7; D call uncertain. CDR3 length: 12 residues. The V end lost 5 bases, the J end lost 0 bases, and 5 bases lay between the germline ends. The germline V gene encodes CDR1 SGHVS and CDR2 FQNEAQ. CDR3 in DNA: TGTGCCAGCAGCCCGAGCTCCTACGAGCAGTACTTC. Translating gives CASSPSSYEQYF.